This TCR beta chain was identified in a study of blood T cell repertoires in COVID-19. For the study at large: T cells, B-cell-depleted T cells, or PBMCs supplied cDNA or gDNA.

Profiled with immunoSEQ multiplex PCR; TCRdb holds only in-frame clones, not every one. The sample includes about 130,000 clones, about four fifths of them seen just once. The germline CDR1 and CDR2 sequences are MNHEY and SVGAGI. V was trimmed by 3 bases and J by 0 bases, leaving 8 bases between them. The CDR3 is 15 amino acids. This clone was seen only once. This chain uses TRBV6-5 with TRBJ1-4; maybe TRBD1 (5 bases). Sample: peripheral blood. The clonotype was recovered from a woman older than 75 with acute or convalescent COVID-19. This CDR3 reads CASSYRQPTNEKLFF. In nucleotides, the CDR3 is TGTGCCAGCAGTTATCGACAGCCAACTAATGAAAAACTGTTTTTT.